This T cell receptor (beta chain) is drawn from a study of spatial heterogeneity in lung cancer. General study findings and limits: Compared with follow-up, resection was when ubiquitous expanded tumor TCRs appeared in blood more.

CDR3 length: 15 residues. V shed 10 bases and J 1 base; nucleotides not matched to a gene: 6. CDR1 and CDR2 from the germline V gene are MNHEY and SMNVEV (reference sequence). Every individual TCR cDNA molecule carried its own unique molecular identifier, which allowed correction of PCR and sequencing errors. Each CDR3 protein gets one entry after TCRdb re-called the 5' RACE reads with MiXCR. The sample has some 4,900 distinct CDR3 sequences; 20% to 30% are singletons. In its sample, this clonotype is medium-sized. Antigen: not known. As to time point: sample taken at primary tumor resection. No cell sorting; template was whole RNA from tumor, lung tissue or PBMC.

Sequenced material: PBMCs, taken at surgery. The chain recombines TRBV27 with TRBJ2-1, with 11 bases fitting TRBD2. The source is a male donor with early-stage non-small cell lung cancer. CDR3 DNA: TGTGCCAATCTCGGGACTAGCGGTTCCTACAATGAGCAGTTCTTC. This encodes CANLGTSGSYNEQFF.